The rows below give T cell receptor beta chains drawn from one sample of a study of T cell responses to AZD1222 COVID-19 vaccine. Method: immunoSEQ multiplex PCR; TCRdb's copy keeps in-frame clones and lacks some. The sample records roughly 86,000 clones, around 91% being singletons. The material was peripheral blood, obtained on day 0 of AZD1222 vaccination. These receptors all come from an adult in good health. Both conserved end residues are part of each CDR3. Each record gives: clone size, V gene, J gene, D gene, CDR3 length, CDR3 protein, CDR3 DNA. A D gene is named only where the DNA matches it firmly. Size tells how often a clone was seen (once, few, many) or the class of an expanded clone, and some rows leave it out.

>NA|TRBV11-1|TRBJ2-3|NA|11
CASSFSDTQYF
TGTGCCAGCAGCTTCTCAGATACGCAGTATTTT
>NA|TRBV5-6|TRBJ1-2|NA|12
CASSLWGAGYTF
TGTGCCAGCAGCTTATGGGGCGCCGGCTACACCTTC
>NA|TRBV7-2|TRBJ2-7|TRBD1|17
CASSLSRTGDMAYEQYF
TGTGCCAGCAGCTTAAGTCGGACAGGAGATATGGCGTACGAGCAGTACTTC
>NA|TRBV11-2|TRBJ2-1|NA|12
CASSLEGSEQFF
TGTGCCAGCAGCTTAGAAGGGTCTGAGCAGTTCTTC
>NA|TRBV19|TRBJ2-5|TRBD2|16
CASSRGLAGGGETQYF
TGTGCCAGTAGTAGGGGACTAGCGGGAGGCGGGGAGACCCAGTACTTC
>NA|TRBV5-5|TRBJ1-2|TRBD1|15
CASALGQGADYGYTF
TGTGCCAGCGCCCTCGGACAGGGGGCGGACTATGGCTACACCTTC
>NA|TRBV28|TRBJ2-7|TRBD1|14
CASSPRTGDYEQYF
TGTGCCAGCAGTCCCAGGACAGGGGACTACGAGCAGTACTTC
>NA|TRBV20-1|TRBJ2-7|TRBD1|12
CSASDRGDEQYF
TGCAGTGCTAGTGACAGGGGGGACGAGCAGTACTTC
>few|TRBV4-3|TRBJ2-1|NA|14
CASSQEPEYNEQFF
TGCGCCAGCAGCCAAGAGCCGGAGTACAATGAGCAGTTCTTC
>NA|TRBV7-2|TRBJ1-1|NA|13
CASSLLIITEAFF
TGTGCCAGCAGCCTCCTAATAATCACTGAAGCTTTCTTT
>NA|TRBV7-3|TRBJ2-1|TRBD2|17
CASSPTTGLAGYNEQFF
TGTGCCAGCAGCCCAACAACAGGACTAGCGGGCTACAATGAGCAGTTCTTC
>NA|TRBV5-1|TRBJ1-2|NA|13
CASSPDLPYGYTF
TGCGCCAGCAGCCCGGACCTACCCTATGGCTACACCTTC
>NA|TRBV28|TRBJ2-7|NA|14
CASSVGTGRNEQYF
TGTGCCAGCAGTGTAGGAACAGGGAGGAACGAGCAGTACTTC
>NA|TRBV19|TRBJ2-6|NA|17
CASSTIGRTSQESVLTF
TGTGCCAGTAGCACGATCGGACGGACCTCTCAGGAGAGCGTCCTGACTTTC
>NA|TRBV19|TRBJ2-1|TRBD2|13
CASRTSGFNEQFF
TGTGCCAGTAGGACTAGCGGGTTCAATGAGCAGTTCTTC
>few|TRBV28|TRBJ1-6|NA|12
CASSSNNSPLHF
TGTGCCAGCAGTTCTAATAATTCACCCCTCCACTTT
>NA|TRBV5-5|TRBJ2-2|TRBD2|19
CASSSQGGSGRLGTGELFF
TGTGCCAGCAGCTCCCAGGGTGGTAGCGGGAGGTTAGGCACCGGGGAGCTGTTTTTT
>NA|TRBV5-1|TRBJ2-5|TRBD2|14
CASSIREGGETQYF
TGCGCCAGCAGCATCCGGGAGGGAGGAGAGACCCAGTACTTC
>NA|TRBV19|TRBJ1-1|NA|16
CASSIAAPPVGTEAFF
TGTGCCAGTAGTATAGCAGCCCCTCCGGTGGGCACTGAAGCTTTCTTT